These T cell receptor beta chains were read from a single sample in a study of T cell responses to AZD1222 COVID-19 vaccine. The repertoire was sequenced with immunoSEQ multiplex PCR; TCRdb's copy has only in-frame clones and lacks some. This sample carries approximately 160,000 clones, approximately 90% of them seen once, and the ten largest clones take around 2.1%. Specimen: peripheral blood, collected on day 0 of AZD1222 vaccination. These receptors originate from an adult in good health. Each CDR3 is given with its conserved first and last residue.

J: TRBJ2-1; V: TRBV2; CDR3: CASSVGPYNEQFF
J: TRBJ2-1; V: TRBV7-3; CDR3: CASSPNDYSVDNEQFF
J: TRBJ1-1; V: TRBV2; CDR3: CASSPHTGAPEAFF
J: TRBJ1-3; V: TRBV11-1; CDR3: CASSTAVSGNTIYF
J: TRBJ1-1; V: TRBV4-3; CDR3: CASSQGGPGGTEAFF
J: TRBJ1-6; V: TRBV2; CDR3: CASRKGTNSPLHF
J: TRBJ1-5; V: TRBV30; CDR3: CAWSKKGNQPQHF
J: TRBJ2-7; V: TRBV6-2/TRBV6-3; CDR3: CASSLALFGEQYF
J: TRBJ1-1; V: TRBV2; CDR3: CASRYSGTEEAFF
J: TRBJ1-2; V: TRBV29-1; CDR3: CSVEDPTGNYGYTF
J: TRBJ2-2; V: TRBV6-5; CDR3: CASTGWWDTGELFF
J: TRBJ2-7; V: TRBV15; CDR3: CATSRAQVRDYEQYF
J: TRBJ1-5; V: TRBV5-1; CDR3: CASSLDPGGNQPQHF
J: TRBJ2-1; V: TRBV10-3; CDR3: CAISRDSNEQFF
J: TRBJ1-5; V: TRBV6-6; CDR3: CASTSDNHQPQHF
J: TRBJ1-4; V: TRBV7-9; CDR3: CASSLALGATNEKLFF
J: TRBJ2-7; V: TRBV7-8; CDR3: CASSLAGSGLPYEQYF
J: TRBJ1-1; V: TRBV9; CDR3: CASSLLQGGTEAFF
J: TRBJ1-2; V: TRBV1; CDR3: CTSLYGYTF
J: TRBJ2-1; V: TRBV7-2; CDR3: CASSLGLAGGEQFF